This entry concerns a single T cell receptor (beta chain). The data stem from a study of blood T cell repertoires in COVID-19. The CDR3 is made up of 14 amino acids. CDR1 MNHEY and CDR2 SMNVEV come from the germline V gene (reference sequence). Trimming took 2 bases from V and 6 from J, leaving 11 bases between them. TCRdb's table, derived via immunoSEQ multiplex PCR, lists solely in-frame clones and lacks some. Of fewer than 130,000 clones listed, roughly nine tenths are singletons. The chain employs TRBV27 and TRBJ1-5; D might be TRBD1 (6 bases). This TCR came from a woman aged 80 or over with acute or convalescent COVID-19. What was sequenced was peripheral blood. The CDR3 loop reads CASSLGGLSQPQHF. Here the CDR3 DNA reads TGTGCCAGCAGTTTAGGGGGCCTGAGTCAGCCCCAGCATTTT.